This TCR beta chain was profiled in a study of cytomegalovirus exposure and HLA in healthy donors. This clone has more than one count but fewer than ten. The antigen is not known. The PCR was carried out with 60 Vbeta primers and 13 Jbeta primers. TCRdb keeps only in-frame clones here, not all; method: immunoSEQ multiplex PCR. This sample has roughly 100,000 clones, with about 80% found just once. Overall study results and limits: Apparent HLA restriction characterized most CMV-associated TCR beta chains in a later analysis. In an earlier analysis, productive rearrangement rates for most beta V segments clustered near 87% or 30%. In a later analysis, TCR beta V- and J-gene trimming showed a link to a missense DCLRE1C variant.

V was clipped by 8 bases and J by 1 base, with 6 bases between them. CDR3 size: 11 residues. CDR1 is SQVTM and CDR2 is ANQGSEA in the germline V gene. Material: PBMCs. The rearrangement joins TRBV29-1 to TRBJ2-1; the D is unclear. This sequence was found in a middle-aged man in good health and CMV-seropositive. CDR3 sequence reads: CSLESYNEQFF. CDR3 nucleotides: TGCAGCCTCGAGTCCTACAATGAGCAGTTCTTC.